One and the same sample provided the 27 T cell receptor beta chains below, sequenced in a study of CD8+ T cells in alopecia areata. Reverse transcribed after extraction, RNA yielded cDNA as the sequencing template. Clones were sequenced by immunoSEQ multiplex PCR, and TCRdb holds only the in-frame ones, with some missing. The sample lists under 300,000 clones, about 60% seen once, with more than 0.85% in the top ten. Treatment specified: oral pan-JAK inhibitor, 5-10 mg twice daily. Sequenced here: CD4+ T cells sorted from blood, sampled between weeks 51 and 52, from a patient treated with tofacitinib. The receptors stem from a human donor with alopecia areata.

The V gene is TRBV5-1, the J gene TRBJ2-4; 10 bases map to TRBD2. The CDR3 length is 17 residues. With V trimmed by 4 bases and J by 0 bases, 7 bases remained unmatched. Looked up from germline, CDR1 is SGHRS and CDR2 is YFSETQ. CDR3 nucleotide sequence: TGCGCCAGCAGCCGATTATCTAGCGGGGGAGCCAAAAACATTCAGTACTTC. Its protein product is CASSRLSSGGAKNIQYF.

V gene TRBV11-2 combines with J gene TRBJ2-3, with D unclear. With 4 bases removed from V and 3 bases from J, the gap between germline ends came to 5 bases. CDR3 length equals 12 residues. Germline V gene data show CDR1 as SGHAT and CDR2 as FQNNGV. CDR3 region: CASSSYTDTQYF. Here the CDR3 DNA reads TGTGCCAGCAGCTCCTATACAGATACGCAGTATTTT.

The CDR3 reads CSAGAPGQPQHF. The CDR3 DNA reads TGCAGCGCAGGGGCGCCGGGACAGCCCCAGCATTTT. This chain joins TRBV29-1 and TRBJ1-5, with a weak D call TRBD1 (6 bases). The CDR3 is made up of 12 amino acids. Germline lookup yields CDR1 SQVTM and CDR2 ANQGSEA. Trimming cost V 7 bases and J 7 bases, with 14 bases left between them.

The V and J genes are TRBV10-3 and TRBJ2-1; TRBD2 aligns across 11 bases. The CDR3 is made up of 16 amino acids. Trimming removed 0 bases from V and 5 bases from J; junction bases left unmatched: 3. Germline CDR1 ENHRY, CDR2 SYGVKD. The DNA of the CDR3 is TGTGCCATCAGTGAGTCACGACTAGCGGGAAACAATGAGCAGTTCTTC. Translating it yields CAISESRLAGNNEQFF.

In regard to this clone: Sequence at one end of the junction differs from germline and may be a read error. The V and J genes are TRBV30 and TRBJ1-1; tentatively, D is TRBD1 (6 bases). CDR1 is GTSNPN, CDR2 SVGIG, per germline (reference sequence). The CDR3 is made up of 13 amino acids. The CDR3 DNA sequence: TGTGCCTGGGAGACAGGTATAGGCGCTGAAGCTTCCTTT. The encoded protein is CAWETGIGAEASF.

V and J are TRBV30 and TRBJ2-7; D may be TRBD2 (6 bases). V dropped 0 bases and J dropped 6 bases, with 15 bases sitting between them. Germline values: CDR1 GTSNPN, CDR2 SVGIG (reference sequence). The CDR3 is 14 amino acids. The CDR3, as DNA: TGTGCCTGGAGTGTCGGAGGGTCTGAAGGCGAGCAGTACTTC. Its protein product is CAWSVGGSEGEQYF.

The DNA for the CDR3 is TGCGCCAGCAGCTTAAGGGTAGAAACAGATACGCAGTATTTT. This translates into CASSLRVETDTQYF. The J gene is TRBJ2-3, the V gene TRBV5-1; D unclear. Trimming stripped 2 bases from V and 3 bases from J, with 10 bases between. There are 14 residues in the CDR3. Germline loops: CDR1 SGHRS, CDR2 YFSETQ.

In its sample, this clone was seen a few times. V and J are TRBV25-1 and TRBJ2-3, with a tentative D call TRBD1 (5 bases). Germline CDR1 is MGHDK and CDR2 is SYGVNS. CDR3 size: 15 residues. The V and J ends lost 4 bases and 3 bases respectively, with 14 bases between them. The CDR3 protein is CASSGRGPKTDTQYF. In DNA, the CDR3 is TGTGCCAGCAGTGGAAGGGGCCCTAAGACAGATACGCAGTATTTT.

CDR3 sequence reads: CASKTRGGVGGELFF. The CDR3 DNA sequence: TGTGCCAGCAAAACAAGAGGGGGCGTCGGCGGGGAGCTGTTTTTT. This chain connects TRBV2 to TRBJ2-2; 7 bases are a match to TRBD1. This CDR3 comprises 15 residues. The germline CDR1 and CDR2 sequences are SNHLY and FYNNEI. Trimming cost V 7 bases and J 7 bases; bases outside gene matches: 12.

This clone is a singleton in its sample. The genes are TRBV6-5 and TRBJ2-1; 9 bases match TRBD2. CDR1 and CDR2 (germline): MNHEY, SVGAGI. The CDR3 has 15 residues. The V segment lost 6 bases and the J segment 8 bases; nucleotides outside the gene matches: 11. The CDR3 bases are TGTGCCAGCAGCCAACTAGCGGGCCTGAGGGATGAGCAGTTCTTC. Protein product: CASSQLAGLRDEQFF.

The chain has TRBV7-6 and TRBJ2-7; perhaps TRBD1 as D (6 bases). Germline CDR1 SGHVS, CDR2 FNYEAQ. This CDR3 has 14 amino acids. V was trimmed by 4 bases and J by 7 bases, leaving 17 bases between them. The CDR3 loop is CASSWGQDAGEQYF. The CDR3 DNA reads TGTGCCAGCAGCTGGGGACAAGATGCAGGGGAGCAGTACTTC.

The rearrangement links TRBV30 to TRBJ1-6; D call uncertain. The V end lost 0 bases, the J end lost 7 bases, and 7 bases lay between the germline ends. CDR1 and CDR2 (germline): GTSNPN, SVGIG (reference sequence). The CDR3 contains 13 residues. The CDR3 nucleotides are TGTGCCTGGAGTGTAGGGAGGAATTCACCCCTCCACTTT. This gives the protein CAWSVGRNSPLHF.

Of note for this clone: One end of the junction is discordant with germline, which a read error may explain. The chain couples TRBV29-1 to TRBJ1-5; the D gene is possibly TRBD1 (5 bases). CDR3 length: 13 residues. CDR1 and CDR2 from the germline V gene are SQVTM and ANQGSEA. This chain's CDR3 is CSVEDSHNQPQHF. The CDR3 DNA sequence: TGCAGCGTAGAAGACAGTCACAATCAGCCCCAGCATTTT.

The chain links TRBV29-1 to TRBJ1-1; D may be TRBD1 (6 bases). The V end was cut by 3 bases, the J end by 0 bases, with 11 bases between. The germline V gene has CDR1 SQVTM and CDR2 ANQGSEA. This CDR3 region has 14 residues. The CDR3 nucleotides are TGCAGCGTTGACGAGACAGGTATGAACACTGAAGCTTTCTTT. It yields the protein CSVDETGMNTEAFF.

The J gene is TRBJ1-1, the V gene TRBV25-1; D not resolved. Germline V CDR1 and CDR2: MGHDK, SYGVNS. The CDR3 is 14 amino acids. V lost 3 bases, J lost 2 bases, and 10 bases lay in between. The CDR3 coding sequence is TGTGCCAGCAGTGACCCGGGCCGCAACACTGAAGCTTTCTTT. Protein: CASSDPGRNTEAFF. Full variable domain (missing parts from reference TRBV25-1 and TRBJ1-1): EADIYQTPRYLVIGTGKKITLECSQTMGHDKMYWYQQDPGMELHLIHYSYGVNSTEKGDLSSESTVSRIRTEHFPLTLESARPSHTSQYLCASSDPGRNTEAFFGQGTRLTVV.

The chain couples TRBV7-9 to TRBJ2-2; 9 bases align to TRBD1. Germline V gene data show CDR1 as SEHNR and CDR2 as FQNEAQ (reference sequence). V shed 6 bases, J shed 5 bases, and the junction held 7 bases outside the gene matches. The CDR3 is made up of 15 amino acids. CDR3 amino acids: CASRRDRVSTGELFF. CDR3 in DNA: TGTGCCAGCAGGCGGGACAGGGTGTCGACCGGGGAGCTGTTTTTT. The complete variable domain, with remaining parts taken from reference TRBV7-9 and TRBJ2-2, reads DTGVSQNPRHKITKRGQNVTFRCDPISEHNRLYWYRQTLGQGPEFLTYFQNEAQLEKSRLLSDRFSAERPKGSFSTLEIQRTEQGDSAMYLCASRRDRVSTGELFFGEGSRLTVL.

V gene TRBV5-1 combines with J gene TRBJ2-7; 7 bases are a match to TRBD1. The germline V gene has CDR1 SGHRS and CDR2 YFSETQ. The CDR3 consists of 15 residues. V was pared by 4 bases and J by 0 bases, with 7 bases of the junction left unmatched. CDR3 residues: CASSPRDSLSYEQYF. The CDR3 DNA is TGCGCCAGCAGCCCCCGGGACAGCCTCTCCTACGAGCAGTACTTC.

The V gene is TRBV19, the J gene TRBJ2-6; D unresolved. The CDR3 covers 15 residues. CDR1 and CDR2 (germline): LNHDA, SQIVND (reference sequence). Trimming shortened V by 4 bases and J by 0 bases, and 7 bases separated the two germline ends. The CDR3 spells CASSKGSSGANVLTF. Here the CDR3 DNA reads TGTGCCAGTAGTAAGGGCAGCTCTGGGGCCAACGTCCTGACTTTC.

The gene calls are TRBV7-2 and TRBJ2-5, with D tentatively TRBD1 (6 bases). CDR1 is SGHTA, CDR2 FQGNSA, per germline. V dropped 3 bases and J dropped 4 bases, with 12 bases sitting between them. The CDR3 runs 14 residues. CDR3 loop: CASSFDSTGETQYF. The CDR3 nucleotides read TGTGCCAGCAGCTTCGACTCGACAGGAGAGACCCAGTACTTC.

The chain employs TRBV29-1 and TRBJ1-2; TRBD1 is a possible D gene (5 bases). CDR3 size: 14 residues. Germline lookup yields CDR1 SQVTM and CDR2 ANQGSEA. Trimming removed 5 bases from V and 4 bases from J, with 17 bases in between. The CDR3 loop is CSVQRRDGSYGYTF. The CDR3 DNA is TGCAGCGTTCAGAGGAGGGACGGAAGCTATGGCTACACCTTC.

The CDR3 spells CASNKDSGANVLTF. The CDR3 DNA follows: TGTGCCAGCAACAAGGACTCTGGGGCCAACGTCCTGACTTTC. The chain is built from TRBV9 and TRBJ2-6; D not resolved. The CDR3 is made up of 14 amino acids. The V gene's germline CDR1 is SGDLS and CDR2 YYNGEE. The ends were cut back, 6 bases at V and 0 bases at J, with 7 bases in the middle.

The chain links TRBV15 to TRBJ2-7; possible D gene TRBD1, 5 bases. The germline gives CDR1 LNHNV, CDR2 YYDKDF (reference sequence). There are 13 residues in the CDR3. The ends were cut back, 2 bases at V and 6 bases at J, with 11 bases in the middle. The CDR3 sequence is CATSRPQGSEQYF. For the CDR3, the DNA is TGTGCCACCAGCAGACCCCAGGGATCCGAGCAGTACTTC.

The chain employs TRBV4-1 and TRBJ2-7; the match to TRBD1 covers 7 bases. Unmatched junction bases numbered 6, after V lost 4 bases and J lost 3 bases. Germline CDR1 is MGHRA and CDR2 is YSYEKL. There are 14 residues in the CDR3. The chain's CDR3 is CASSRQTGFYEQYF. The CDR3 DNA follows: TGCGCCAGCAGCCGGCAGACAGGGTTCTACGAGCAGTACTTC.

This clone has more than one count but fewer than ten. The sample has other DNA sequences that encode this CDR3 too. The gene calls are TRBV29-1 and TRBJ1-5; the match to TRBD1 covers 8 bases. The V gene's germline CDR1 is SQVTM and CDR2 ANQGSEA. Trimming took 4 bases from V and 4 from J; bases not matched to a gene: 6. The CDR3 runs to 14 residues. CDR3: CSVGTGLRNQPQHF. The CDR3 bases are TGCAGCGTTGGGACAGGGTTACGAAATCAGCCCCAGCATTTT.

The chain carries TRBV29-1 and TRBJ1-2; TRBD1 is a possible D gene (6 bases). The V gene's germline CDR1 is SQVTM and CDR2 ANQGSEA. V shed 4 bases and J shed 6 bases, with 18 bases lying between them. CDR3 length: 14 residues. Here the CDR3 DNA reads TGCAGCGTTGGTAAGCGACAGGCGCGGGATGGCTACACCTTC. Its translation: CSVGKRQARDGYTF.

The CDR3 sequence is CASSLSQGISPLHF. The CDR3 bases are TGTGCCAGCAGCTTATCGCAGGGGATCTCACCCCTCCACTTT. The V and J genes are TRBV7-9 and TRBJ1-6; tentatively, D is TRBD1 (6 bases). Trimming left V 2 bases short and J 10 bases short, with 12 bases between. This CDR3 is 14 amino acids long. Germline V lookup: CDR1 SEHNR, CDR2 FQNEAQ (reference sequence).

This chain links TRBV7-2 with TRBJ1-6; 11 bases match TRBD1. The ends lost 1 base at V and 9 bases at J; junction bases unmatched: 5. Germline V lookup: CDR1 SGHTA, CDR2 FQGNSA. The CDR3 is 16 residues long. DNA for the CDR3: TGTGCCAGCAGCTTAGGAGGGACAGGGGGTCTTTCACCCCTCCACTTT. This codes for CASSLGGTGGLSPLHF.